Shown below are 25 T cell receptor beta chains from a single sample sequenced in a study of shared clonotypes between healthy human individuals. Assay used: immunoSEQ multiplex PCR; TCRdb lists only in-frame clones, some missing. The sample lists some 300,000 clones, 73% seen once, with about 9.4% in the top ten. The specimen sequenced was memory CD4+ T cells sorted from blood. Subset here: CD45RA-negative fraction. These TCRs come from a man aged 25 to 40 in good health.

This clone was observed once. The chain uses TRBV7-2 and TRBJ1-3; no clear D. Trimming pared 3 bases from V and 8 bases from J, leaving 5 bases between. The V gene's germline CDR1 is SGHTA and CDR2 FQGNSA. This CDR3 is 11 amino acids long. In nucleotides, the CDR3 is TGTGCCAGCAGCTTGTCTCACACCATATATTTT. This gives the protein CASSLSHTIYF.

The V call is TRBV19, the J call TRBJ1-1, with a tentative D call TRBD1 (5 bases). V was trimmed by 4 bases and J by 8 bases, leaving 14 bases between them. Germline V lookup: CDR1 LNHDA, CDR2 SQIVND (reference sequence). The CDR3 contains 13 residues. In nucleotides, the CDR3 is TGTGCCAGTAGTAAAGGGGCCTGGTCGGAAGCTTTCTTT. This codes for CASSKGAWSEAFF.

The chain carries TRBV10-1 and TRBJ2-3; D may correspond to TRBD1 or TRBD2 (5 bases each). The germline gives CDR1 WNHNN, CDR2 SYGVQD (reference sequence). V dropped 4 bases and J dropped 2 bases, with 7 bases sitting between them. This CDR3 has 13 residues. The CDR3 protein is CASSAGPTDTQYF. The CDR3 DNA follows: TGCGCCAGCAGTGCGGGGCCCACAGATACGCAGTATTTT.

This chain's CDR3 is CASSVRAGAYGYTF. The CDR3 DNA sequence: TGTGCCAGCAGCGTCAGGGCGGGGGCCTATGGCTACACCTTC. V usage is TRBV5-6 and J usage is TRBJ1-2; the D gene is possibly TRBD1 (6 bases). This CDR3 is built from 14 residues. V lost 4 bases, J lost 4 bases, and 14 bases lay in between. Germline V CDR1 and CDR2: SGHDT, YYEEEE.

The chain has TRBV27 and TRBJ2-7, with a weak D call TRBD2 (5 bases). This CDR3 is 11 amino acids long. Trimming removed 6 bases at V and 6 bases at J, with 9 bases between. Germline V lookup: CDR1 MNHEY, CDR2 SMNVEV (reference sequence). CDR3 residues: CASSSRGEQYF. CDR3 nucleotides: TGTGCCAGCAGCTCCCGGGGCGAGCAGTACTTC.

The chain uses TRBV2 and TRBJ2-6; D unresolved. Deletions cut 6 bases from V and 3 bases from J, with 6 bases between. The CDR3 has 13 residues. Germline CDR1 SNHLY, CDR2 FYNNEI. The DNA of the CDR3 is TGTGCCAGCAGCCCGGTTGGGGCCAACGTCCTGACTTTC. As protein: CASSPVGANVLTF.

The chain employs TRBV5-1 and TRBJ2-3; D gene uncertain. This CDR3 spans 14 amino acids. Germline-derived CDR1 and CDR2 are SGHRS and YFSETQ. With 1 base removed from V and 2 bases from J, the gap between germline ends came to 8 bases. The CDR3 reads CASSLNSLTDTQYF. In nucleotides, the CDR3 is TGCGCCAGCAGCTTGAACAGTCTCACAGATACGCAGTATTTT.

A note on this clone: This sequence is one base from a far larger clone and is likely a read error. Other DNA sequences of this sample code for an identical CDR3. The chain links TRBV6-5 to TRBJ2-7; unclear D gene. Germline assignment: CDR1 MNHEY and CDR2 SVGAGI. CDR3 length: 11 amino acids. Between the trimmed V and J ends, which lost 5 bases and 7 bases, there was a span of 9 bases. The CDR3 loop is CASSGMYEQYF. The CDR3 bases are TGTGCCAGCAGTGGCATGTATGAGCAGTACTTC.

CDR3 amino acids: CATSRVQTETQYF. As DNA, the CDR3 is TGTGCCACCAGCAGAGTTCAGACCGAGACCCAGTACTTC. The gene calls are TRBV15 and TRBJ2-5; D is ambiguous. V lost 1 base to trimming and J lost 5 bases, with 8 bases between them. The CDR3 runs to 13 residues. Looked up from germline, CDR1 is LNHNV and CDR2 is YYDKDF (reference sequence).

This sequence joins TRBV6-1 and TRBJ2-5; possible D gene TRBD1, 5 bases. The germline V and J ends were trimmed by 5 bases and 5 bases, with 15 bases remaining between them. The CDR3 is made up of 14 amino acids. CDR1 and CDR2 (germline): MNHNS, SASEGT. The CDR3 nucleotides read TGTGCCAGCAGTCCTACTCAGGGAAGGGAGACCCAGTACTTC. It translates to CASSPTQGRETQYF.

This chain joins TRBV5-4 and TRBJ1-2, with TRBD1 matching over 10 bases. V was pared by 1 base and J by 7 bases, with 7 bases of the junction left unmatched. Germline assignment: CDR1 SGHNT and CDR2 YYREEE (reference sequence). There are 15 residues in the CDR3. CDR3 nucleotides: TGTGCCAGCAGCTTGTCGACAGGGGGCTCGAGTGGCTACACCTTC. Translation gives CASSLSTGGSSGYTF.

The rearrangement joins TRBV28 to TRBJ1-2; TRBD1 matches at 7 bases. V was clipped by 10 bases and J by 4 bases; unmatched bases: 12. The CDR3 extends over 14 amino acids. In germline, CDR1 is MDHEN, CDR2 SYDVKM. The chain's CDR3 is CATIVSGTVYGYTF. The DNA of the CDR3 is TGTGCCACCATCGTTTCCGGGACAGTCTATGGCTACACCTTC.

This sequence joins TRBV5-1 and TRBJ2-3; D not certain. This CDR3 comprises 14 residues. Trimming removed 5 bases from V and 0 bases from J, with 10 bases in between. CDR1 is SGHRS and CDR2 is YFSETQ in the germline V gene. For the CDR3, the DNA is TGCGCCAGCAGGACAAGTTCCAGCACAGATACGCAGTATTTT. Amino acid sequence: CASRTSSSTDTQYF. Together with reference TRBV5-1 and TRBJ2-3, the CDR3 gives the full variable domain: KAGVTQTPRYLIKTRGQQVTLSCSPISGHRSVSWYQQTPGQGLQFLFEYFSETQRNKGNFPGRFSGRQFSNSRSEMNVSTLELGDSALYLCASRTSSSTDTQYFGPGTRLTVL.

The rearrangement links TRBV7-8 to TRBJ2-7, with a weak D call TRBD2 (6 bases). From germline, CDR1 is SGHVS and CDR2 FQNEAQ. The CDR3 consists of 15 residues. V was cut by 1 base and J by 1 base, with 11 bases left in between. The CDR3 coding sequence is TGTGCCAGCAGCTTAGGCGGGGCGGGTTCCTACGAGCAGTACTTC. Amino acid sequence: CASSLGGAGSYEQYF.

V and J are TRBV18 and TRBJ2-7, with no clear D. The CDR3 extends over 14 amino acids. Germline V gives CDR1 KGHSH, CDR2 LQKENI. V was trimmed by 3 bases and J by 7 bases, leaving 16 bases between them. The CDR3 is CASSPIASFDEQYF. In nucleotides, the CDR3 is TGTGCCAGCTCACCCATCGCAAGTTTTGATGAGCAGTACTTC.

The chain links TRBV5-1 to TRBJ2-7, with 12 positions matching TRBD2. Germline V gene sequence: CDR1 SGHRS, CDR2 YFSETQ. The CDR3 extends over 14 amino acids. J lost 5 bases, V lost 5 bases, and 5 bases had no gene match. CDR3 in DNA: TGCGCCAGCAGGTCGACTAGCGGGAGCCACGAGCAGTACTTC. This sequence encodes CASRSTSGSHEQYF.

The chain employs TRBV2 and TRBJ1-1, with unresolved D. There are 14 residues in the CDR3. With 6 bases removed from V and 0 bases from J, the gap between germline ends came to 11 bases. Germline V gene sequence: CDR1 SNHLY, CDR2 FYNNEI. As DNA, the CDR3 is TGTGCCAGCAGGGGTTCGGGCGTGAACACTGAAGCTTTCTTT. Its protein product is CASRGSGVNTEAFF.

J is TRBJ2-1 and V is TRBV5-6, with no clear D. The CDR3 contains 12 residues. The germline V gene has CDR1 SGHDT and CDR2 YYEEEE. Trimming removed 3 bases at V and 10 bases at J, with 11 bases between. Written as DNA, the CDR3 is TGTGCCAGCAGCTCTCCTGCGAAGGAGCAGTTCTTC. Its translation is CASSSPAKEQFF.

DNA for the CDR3: TGTGCCAGCAGACCCTTAGGGGGGATCGGCTACACCTTC. Its translation: CASRPLGGIGYTF. This chain uses TRBV28 with TRBJ1-2; tentatively, D is TRBD1 (6 bases). This CDR3 is 13 amino acids long. In germline, CDR1 is MDHEN, CDR2 SYDVKM. The ends were cut back, 6 bases at V and 8 bases at J, with 16 bases in the middle.

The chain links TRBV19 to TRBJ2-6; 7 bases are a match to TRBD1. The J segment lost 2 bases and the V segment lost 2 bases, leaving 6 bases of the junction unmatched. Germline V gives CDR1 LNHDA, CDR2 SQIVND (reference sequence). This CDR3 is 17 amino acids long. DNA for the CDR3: TGTGCCAGTAGTATACAGGCAGGGGGTGCTGGGGCCAACGTCCTGACTTTC. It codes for CASSIQAGGAGANVLTF.

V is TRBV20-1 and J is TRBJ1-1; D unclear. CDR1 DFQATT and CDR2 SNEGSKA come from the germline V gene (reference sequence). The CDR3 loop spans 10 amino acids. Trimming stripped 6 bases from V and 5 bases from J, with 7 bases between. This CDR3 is CSAVGTEAFF. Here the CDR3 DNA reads TGCAGTGCGGTCGGGACTGAAGCTTTCTTT.

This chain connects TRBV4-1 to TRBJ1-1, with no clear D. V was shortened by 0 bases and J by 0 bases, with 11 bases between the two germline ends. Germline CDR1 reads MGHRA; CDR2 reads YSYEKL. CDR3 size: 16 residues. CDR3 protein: CASSQEYIGMNTEAFF. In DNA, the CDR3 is TGCGCCAGCAGCCAAGAATACATAGGAATGAACACTGAAGCTTTCTTT.

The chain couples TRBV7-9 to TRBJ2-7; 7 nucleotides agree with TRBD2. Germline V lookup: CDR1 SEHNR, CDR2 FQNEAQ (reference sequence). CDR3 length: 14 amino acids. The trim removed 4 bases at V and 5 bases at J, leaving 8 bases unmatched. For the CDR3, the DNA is TGTGCCAGCAGCTATGCAACTAGCGAGGACGAGCAGTACTTC. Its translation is CASSYATSEDEQYF. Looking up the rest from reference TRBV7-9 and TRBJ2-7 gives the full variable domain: DTGVSQNPRHKITKRGQNVTFRCDPISEHNRLYWYRQTLGQGPEFLTYFQNEAQLEKSRLLSDRFSAERPKGSFSTLEIQRTEQGDSAMYLCASSYATSEDEQYFGPGTRLTVT.

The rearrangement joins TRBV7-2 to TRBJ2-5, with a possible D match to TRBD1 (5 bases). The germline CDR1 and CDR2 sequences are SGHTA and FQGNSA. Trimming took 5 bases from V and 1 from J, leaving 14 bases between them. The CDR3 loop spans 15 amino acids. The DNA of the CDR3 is TGTGCCAGCAGCCCAAATCAAGGGGTCCAAGAGACCCAGTACTTC. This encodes CASSPNQGVQETQYF.

The CDR3 is CASSRQDRETQYF. CDR3 bases: TGTGCCAGCTCAAGACAGGACCGTGAGACCCAGTACTTC. The J gene is TRBJ2-5, the V gene TRBV18; weak D call: TRBD1 (6 bases). CDR1 and CDR2 from the germline V gene are KGHSH and LQKENI. This CDR3 is 13 amino acids long. The V end was cut by 5 bases, the J end by 5 bases, with 12 bases between.